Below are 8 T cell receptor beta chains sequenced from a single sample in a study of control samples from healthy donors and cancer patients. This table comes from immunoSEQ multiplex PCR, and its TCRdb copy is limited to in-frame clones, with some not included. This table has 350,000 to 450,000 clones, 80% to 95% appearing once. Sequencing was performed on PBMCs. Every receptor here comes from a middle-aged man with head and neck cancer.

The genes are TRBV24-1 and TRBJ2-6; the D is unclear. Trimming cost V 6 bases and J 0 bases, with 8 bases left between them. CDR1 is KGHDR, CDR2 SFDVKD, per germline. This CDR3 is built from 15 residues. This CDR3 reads CATSSMGSGANVLTF. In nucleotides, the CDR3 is TGTGCCACCAGTTCTATGGGCTCTGGGGCCAACGTCCTGACTTTC.

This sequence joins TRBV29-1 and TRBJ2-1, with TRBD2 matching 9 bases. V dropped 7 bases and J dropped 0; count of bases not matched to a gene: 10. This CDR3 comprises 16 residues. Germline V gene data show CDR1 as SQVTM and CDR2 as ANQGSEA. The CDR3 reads CSAKGTSLSSYNEQFF. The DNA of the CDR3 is TGCAGCGCAAAGGGGACTAGCCTAAGCTCCTACAATGAGCAGTTCTTC.

CDR3 in DNA: TGTGCCAGCAGCTCGGGGCCGGACAGGGCCTACAATGAGCAGTTCTTC. This translates into CASSSGPDRAYNEQFF. This chain connects TRBV7-3 to TRBJ2-1; 8 positions agree with TRBD1. This CDR3 is built from 16 residues. CDR1 is SGHTA, CDR2 FQGTGA, per germline. J gave up 2 bases and V 4 bases, and 7 bases lay outside the gene matches.

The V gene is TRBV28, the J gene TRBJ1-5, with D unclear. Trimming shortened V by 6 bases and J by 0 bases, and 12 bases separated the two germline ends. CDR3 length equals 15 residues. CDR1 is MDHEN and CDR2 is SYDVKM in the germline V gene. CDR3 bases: TGTGCCAGCAGCCAGGTGCAGAATAGCAATCAGCCCCAGCATTTT. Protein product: CASSQVQNSNQPQHF. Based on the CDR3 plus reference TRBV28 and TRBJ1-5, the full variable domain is DVKVTQSSRYLVKRTGEKVFLECVQDMDHENMFWYRQDPGLGLRLIYFSYDVKMKEKGDIPEGYSVSREKKERFSLILESASTNQTSMYLCASSQVQNSNQPQHFGDGTRLSIL.

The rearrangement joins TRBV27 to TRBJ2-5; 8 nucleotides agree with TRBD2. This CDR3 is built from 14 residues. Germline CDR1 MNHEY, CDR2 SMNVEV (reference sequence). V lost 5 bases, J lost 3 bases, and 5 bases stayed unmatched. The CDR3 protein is CASSPPGGKETQYF. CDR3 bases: TGTGCCAGCAGTCCCCCGGGAGGGAAAGAGACCCAGTACTTC.

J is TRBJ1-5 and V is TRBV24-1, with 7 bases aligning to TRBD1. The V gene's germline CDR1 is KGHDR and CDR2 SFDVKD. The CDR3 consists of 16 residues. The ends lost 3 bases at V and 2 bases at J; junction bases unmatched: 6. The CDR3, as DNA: TGTGCCACCAGTGATAAGGGGGCGAGGGGCAATCAGCCCCAGCATTTT. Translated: CATSDKGARGNQPQHF.

The CDR3 region has the DNA TGTGCCAGCAGCTTAGGGTGGGAGGGAGTCGATGAGCAGTTCTTC. Translation gives CASSLGWEGVDEQFF. The chain uses TRBV7-2 and TRBJ2-1; 7 bases match TRBD2. This CDR3 comprises 15 residues. Unmatched junction bases numbered 8, after V lost 1 base and J lost 8 bases. Germline V gives CDR1 SGHTA, CDR2 FQGNSA. The whole variable domain, filled in from reference TRBV7-2 and TRBJ2-1, reads GAGVSQSPSNKVTEKGKDVELRCDPISGHTALYWYRQSLGQGLEFLIYFQGNSAPDKSGLPSDRFSAERTGGSVSTLTIQRTQQEDSAVYLCASSLGWEGVDEQFFGPGTRLTVL.

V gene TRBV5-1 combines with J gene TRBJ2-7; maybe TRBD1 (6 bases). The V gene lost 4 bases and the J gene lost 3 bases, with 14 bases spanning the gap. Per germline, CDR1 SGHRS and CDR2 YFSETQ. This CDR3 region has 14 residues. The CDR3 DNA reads TGCGCCAGCAGCGTAACAGGGTTCAACTACGAGCAGTACTTC. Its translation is CASSVTGFNYEQYF.